This is a list of T cell receptor beta chains from one sample in a study of shared clonotypes between healthy human individuals. The table came from immunoSEQ multiplex PCR; TCRdb's copy has only in-frame clones and leaves some out. The table shows 550,000 to 850,000 clones, with 72% occurring only once. Sequences were obtained from memory CD4+ T cells sorted from blood. These TCRs come from a woman aged 25-40 years in good health. Each CDR3 is given with its conserved first and last residue. D genes are given only for firm matches. A clone size is listed for some rows: how often the clone was seen (once, few, many), or a class if it is expanded.

d_call,clone_size,v_call,j_call,cdr3_aa,cdr3_nt
TRBD2,-,TRBV7-9,TRBJ2-7,CASSLKGLPSYEQYF,TGTGCCAGCAGCTTAAAGGGACTACCATCCTACGAGCAGTACTTC
-,many,TRBV5-1,TRBJ2-1,CASSLGEIPEQFF,TGCGCCAGCAGCTTGGGTGAAATCCCCGAGCAGTTCTTC
-,-,TRBV30,TRBJ2-3,CAWSVGVNTDTQYF,TGTGCCTGGAGTGTAGGGGTGAACACAGATACGCAGTATTTT
-,-,TRBV19,TRBJ1-1,CATEGRMNTEAFF,TGTGCCACCGAAGGGCGTATGAACACTGAAGCTTTCTTT
TRBD1,-,TRBV5-1,TRBJ1-2,CASSSRGLAGYTF,TGCGCCAGCAGCTCGAGGGGGCTCGCTGGCTACACCTTC
-,once,TRBV28,TRBJ2-7,CASSLSGRHLLYAFGEQYF,TGTGCCAGCAGTTTATCGGGGAGGCACCTCCTCTACGCCTTTGGCGAGCAGTACTTC
TRBD1,-,TRBV14,TRBJ1-6,CASSHPTGTSSYNSPLHF,TGTGCCAGCAGCCACCCGACAGGGACCAGCTCCTATAATTCACCCCTCCACTTT
-,-,TRBV30,TRBJ1-2,CAWSTGLAGYTF,TGTGCCTGGTCGACAGGATTAGCAGGCTACACCTTC
TRBD1,-,TRBV2,TRBJ2-2,CASRDRVGTGELFF,TGTGCCAGCAGGGACAGGGTAGGCACCGGGGAGCTGTTTTTT
TRBD1,-,TRBV29-1,TRBJ1-1,CSVVRGQMNTEAFF,TGCAGCGTTGTACGGGGACAGATGAACACTGAAGCTTTCTTT
TRBD2,-,TRBV7-8,TRBJ2-5,CASSRTSGRQGETQYF,TGTGCCAGCAGCCGGACTAGCGGGAGACAGGGAGAGACCCAGTACTTC
-,-,TRBV19,TRBJ2-6,CASSGPPGRRNLGANVLTF,TGTGCCAGTAGTGGACCCCCGGGCCGTCGAAATCTTGGGGCCAACGTCCTGACTTTC
TRBD1,-,TRBV7-2,TRBJ2-3,CASSHGQGADTQYF,TGTGCCAGCAGCCACGGACAGGGCGCAGATACGCAGTATTTT
TRBD2,-,TRBV11-2,TRBJ2-2,CASSAGLAGNGGELFF,TGTGCCAGCAGCGCGGGACTAGCGGGAAATGGCGGGGAGCTGTTTTTT
-,-,TRBV19,TRBJ2-1,CASTRPGDPSGEQFF,TGTGCCAGTACTCGGCCTGGGGACCCTTCCGGTGAGCAGTTCTTC
-,-,TRBV29-1,TRBJ2-7,CSVEAAGYEQYF,TGCAGCGTTGAGGCTGCGGGCTACGAGCAGTACTTC
-,-,TRBV6-5,TRBJ2-7,CASGLSQGPYEQYF,TGTGCCAGCGGTCTCTCACAGGGTCCCTACGAGCAGTACTTC
TRBD1,few,TRBV28,TRBJ2-3,CASSSGRQGAKDTQYF,TGTGCCAGCAGTTCCGGTCGACAGGGGGCGAAAGATACGCAGTATTTT
-,few,TRBV7-9,TRBJ2-5,CASSQRETQYF,TGTGCCAGCAGCCAACGCGAGACCCAGTACTTC
-,-,TRBV28,TRBJ2-5,CASSLGVSQETQYF,TGTGCCAGCAGTTTAGGAGTCAGCCAAGAGACCCAGTACTTC
-,-,TRBV5-1,TRBJ2-1,CASSPDSVSYNEQFF,TGCGCCAGCAGCCCGGACAGCGTGTCCTACAATGAGCAGTTCTTC
TRBD1,-,TRBV28,TRBJ1-1,CASSPMLGQGREAFF,TGTGCCAGCAGTCCGATGCTTGGACAGGGCAGAGAAGCTTTCTTT
TRBD1,few,TRBV6-1,TRBJ1-1,CASSERDRGRTEAFF,TGTGCCAGCAGTGAAAGGGACAGGGGGAGGACTGAAGCTTTCTTT
TRBD1,-,TRBV4-1,TRBJ1-6,CASSQNRDRASPLHF,TGCGCCAGCAGCCAAAACCGGGACAGGGCTTCACCCCTCCACTTT
-,few,TRBV27,TRBJ2-7,CASSSGPTSYEQYF,TGTGCCAGCAGTTCGGGTCCCACCTCCTACGAGCAGTACTTC
TRBD1,-,TRBV19,TRBJ1-5,CASTGTGDGQPQHF,TGTGCCAGTACCGGGACAGGCGACGGTCAGCCCCAGCATTTT
-,-,TRBV18,TRBJ1-1,CASSDQGSGTEAFF,TGTGCCAGCTCGGATCAGGGGTCAGGCACTGAAGCTTTCTTT
-,once,TRBV7-2,TRBJ1-5,CASSLGRGSQPQHF,TGTGCCAGCAGCTTAGGCAGGGGAAGTCAGCCCCAGCATTTT
-,-,TRBV28,TRBJ2-7,CASRRQSSSYEQYF,TGTGCCAGCAGACGACAGTCCAGCTCCTACGAGCAGTACTTC
-,-,TRBV19,TRBJ1-5,CASSPNQGLSINF,TGTGCCAGTAGTCCAAACCAGGGACTTTCGATTAATTTT
-,-,TRBV10-3,TRBJ1-1,CAISQDLHTEAFF,TGTGCCATCAGTCAAGATCTGCACACTGAAGCTTTCTTT
TRBD1,-,TRBV11-2,TRBJ2-7,CASSLDGTGAYEQYF,TGTGCCAGCAGCTTAGACGGGACAGGGGCCTACGAGCAGTACTTC
-,-,TRBV28,TRBJ1-2,CASAPGGRLYGYTF,TGTGCCAGCGCTCCCGGGGGGCGGTTGTATGGCTACACCTTC